This T cell receptor beta chain is drawn from a study of cytomegalovirus exposure and HLA in healthy donors. Study-wide results and caveats: Later on, analysis showed that most CMV-associated TCR beta chains appeared to be HLA-restricted. As confirmed in vitro, a few CMV-associated chains were specific for CMV antigens.

Each donor's status was that of a healthy bone marrow donor. PCR involved 60 Vbeta and 13 Jbeta primers. In the original processing: Counted up in a later analysis, unique TCR beta chains came to approximately 77 million, with around 11 million shared. Produced via immunoSEQ multiplex PCR; TCRdb's table is partial and in-frame only. The D gene and trimming were derived from the DNA, and the V and J assignments and clone size from that table. Here the sample spans under 140,000 clones, 76% being singletons. Concerning this clone itself: The antigen remains unidentified.

J was trimmed by 5 bases and V by 2 bases; bases with no gene match: 7. The germline V gene encodes CDR1 LNHNV and CDR2 YYDKDF (reference sequence). The CDR3 sequence is 16 residues long. This chain connects TRBV15 to TRBJ2-3; TRBD2 matches 10 bases. The specimen sequenced was PBMCs. The sequence was collected from a man younger than 40 in good health and CMV-seropositive. The CDR3 spells CATSRKLAGPEDTQYF. The CDR3 DNA is TGTGCCACCAGCAGAAAACTAGCGGGGCCCGAAGATACGCAGTATTTT.